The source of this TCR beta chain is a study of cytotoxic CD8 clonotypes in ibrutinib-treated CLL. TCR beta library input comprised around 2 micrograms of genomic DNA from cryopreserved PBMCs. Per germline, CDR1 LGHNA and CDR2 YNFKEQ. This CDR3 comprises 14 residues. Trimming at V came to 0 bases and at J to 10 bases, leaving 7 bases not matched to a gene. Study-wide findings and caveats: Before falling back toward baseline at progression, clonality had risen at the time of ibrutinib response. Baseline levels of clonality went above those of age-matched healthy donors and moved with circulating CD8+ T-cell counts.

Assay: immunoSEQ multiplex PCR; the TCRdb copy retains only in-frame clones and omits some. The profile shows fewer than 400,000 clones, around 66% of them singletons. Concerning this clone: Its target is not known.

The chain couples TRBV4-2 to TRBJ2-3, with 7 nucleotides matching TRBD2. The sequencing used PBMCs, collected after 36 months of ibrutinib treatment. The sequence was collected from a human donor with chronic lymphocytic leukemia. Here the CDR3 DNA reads TGTGCCAGCAGCCAAGATCTTGGGACTACTGCGCAGTATTTT. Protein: CASSQDLGTTAQYF.